What follows is one T cell receptor beta chain and its context. The antigen is undetermined. This sample was included in a study of T cells in Graves' hyperthyroidism and ophthalmopathy. General study points: Researchers found most expanded thyroid clonotypes above 0.001 in blood as well.

The CDR3 spans 14 residues. CDR1 and CDR2 (germline): SSHAT, FNYEAQ (reference sequence). Patients aged 18 to 65 had newly diagnosed hyperthyroidism that had lasted under 2 months. RNA transcripts yielded amplified TCR beta CDR3 regions. HTBI primers drove first-round RT-PCR of the TCR CDR3. TCRdb fed the multiplex PCR reads into MiXCR, producing one record per CDR3 protein. The sample consists of some 510,000 distinct CDR3 sequences, under 25% of them appearing once. J is TRBJ2-5 and V is TRBV7-7, with 7 bases lining up with TRBD1. This clonotype was obtained from a young man with Graves' hyperthyroidism. Sequenced input: blood. The CDR3 DNA is TGTGCTATCAGCTCGGGACAGATCCAAGAGACCCAGTACTTC. Translated: CAISSGQIQETQYF.